The 8 T cell receptor beta chains below all came from one sample that was sequenced in a study of a mutant IDH1 vaccine in newly diagnosed glioma (dated by TCRdb to the early 2020s). Read against the paper, the sample's time point label means: week 5, during vaccination. A 20-mer mutant IDH1 peptide at 300 micrograms in Montanide made up each vaccine dose, which was injected subcutaneously together with topical imiquimod. Their antigen targets remain unknown. The library was generated by the immunoSEQ multiplex PCR assay. TCRdb's version of the immuneACCESS table is confined to in-frame rearrangements and falls short of the full clone set. An unresolved V gene accounts for under half of the shortfall where checked; the remainder is of unknown origin. This sample holds around 51,000 clones; approximately 78% were observed only once. The top ten clonotypes cover 1.8% of the sample. The sample in question was PBMCs, obtained from a glioma patient whose treatment included an IDH1 peptide vaccine. Receptor source: a middle-aged woman with glioma.

This clone has just one count. CDR3 coding DNA: TGTGCCAGCAGCTTGGCGGGGCTTGCCTACAATGAGCAGTTCTTC. Protein sequence: CASSLAGLAYNEQFF. The rearrangement links TRBV5-4 to TRBJ2-1; the D gene could be TRBD1 or TRBD2 (5 bases each). The germline V and J ends were trimmed by 0 bases and 2 bases, with 9 bases remaining between them. This CDR3 is built from 15 residues. CDR1 SGHNT and CDR2 YYREEE come from the germline V gene (reference sequence).

To note about this clone: This sample includes further DNA sequences coding for the same CDR3. The chain links TRBV5-6 to TRBJ1-2; TRBD1 matches 11 bases. V was clipped by 4 bases and J by 5 bases; unmatched bases: 13. The germline CDR1 and CDR2 sequences are SGHDT and YYEEEE. The CDR3 is 17 residues long. The CDR3 is CASSTREWGQGVYGYTF. The CDR3, as DNA: TGTGCCAGCAGCACACGGGAATGGGGACAGGGGGTTTATGGCTACACCTTC. The whole variable domain, remainder taken from reference TRBV5-6 and TRBJ1-2, is DAGVTQSPTHLIKTRGQQVTLRCSPKSGHDTVSWYQQALGQGPQFIFQYYEEEERQRGNFPDRFSGHQFPNYSSELNVNALLLGDSALYLCASSTREWGQGVYGYTFGSGTRLTVV.

The V call is TRBV30, the J call TRBJ1-2; D is undetermined. V was cut by 0 bases and J by 4 bases, with 9 bases left in between. This CDR3 has 13 residues. Germline CDR1 reads GTSNPN; CDR2 reads SVGIG (reference sequence). The CDR3 sequence is CAWSVVQIYGYTF. CDR3 bases: TGTGCCTGGAGTGTTGTACAGATCTATGGCTACACCTTC.

The gene calls are TRBV20-1 and TRBJ1-1, with a possible D match to TRBD1 (6 bases). Looked up from germline, CDR1 is DFQATT and CDR2 is SNEGSKA (reference sequence). The CDR3 sequence is 11 residues long. The V end lost 5 bases, the J end lost 7 bases, and 11 bases lay between the germline ends. The CDR3: CSARGQIEAFF. CDR3 DNA sequence: TGCAGTGCTCGCGGACAGATTGAAGCTTTCTTT.

The chain joins TRBV7-2 to TRBJ1-6; D remains unclear. CDR3 size: 12 residues. CDR1 is SGHTA and CDR2 is FQGNSA in the germline V gene. With 5 bases removed from V and 14 bases from J, the gap between germline ends came to 13 bases. CDR3 protein: CASSKRTGTLHF. In nucleotides, the CDR3 is TGTGCCAGCAGCAAAAGGACGGGAACCCTCCACTTT.

This clone was seen just once. The germline gene is not matched at one end of the junction; a read error may be the cause. The J gene is TRBJ2-5, the V gene TRBV7-7, with TRBD2 identical over 12 bases. This CDR3 is built from 14 residues. Per germline, CDR1 SSHAT and CDR2 FNYEAQ (reference sequence). This CDR3 is CASSRTSGGETQYF. The CDR3 coding sequence is TGTGCTAGCAGCCGCACTAGCGGGGGGGAGACCCAGTACTTC.

The chain combines TRBV30 with TRBJ2-3; 9 positions agree with TRBD2. The germline V gene has CDR1 GTSNPN and CDR2 SVGIG (reference sequence). Trimming cost V 2 bases and J 2 bases; bases outside gene matches: 5. This CDR3 region has 15 residues. As DNA, the CDR3 is TGTGCCTGGAGTCGCGGGGGGGCATACACAGATACGCAGTATTTT. It encodes CAWSRGGAYTDTQYF.

The chain carries TRBV6-5 and TRBJ1-1; TRBD1 aligns across 7 bases. The CDR3 is made up of 15 amino acids. Germline V gives CDR1 MNHEY, CDR2 SVGAGI. Trimming at V came to 6 bases and at J to 0 bases, leaving 7 bases not matched to a gene. CDR3 amino acids: CASRSQGGVNTEAFF. CDR3 nucleotides: TGTGCCAGCAGGTCTCAGGGGGGGGTGAACACTGAAGCTTTCTTT.